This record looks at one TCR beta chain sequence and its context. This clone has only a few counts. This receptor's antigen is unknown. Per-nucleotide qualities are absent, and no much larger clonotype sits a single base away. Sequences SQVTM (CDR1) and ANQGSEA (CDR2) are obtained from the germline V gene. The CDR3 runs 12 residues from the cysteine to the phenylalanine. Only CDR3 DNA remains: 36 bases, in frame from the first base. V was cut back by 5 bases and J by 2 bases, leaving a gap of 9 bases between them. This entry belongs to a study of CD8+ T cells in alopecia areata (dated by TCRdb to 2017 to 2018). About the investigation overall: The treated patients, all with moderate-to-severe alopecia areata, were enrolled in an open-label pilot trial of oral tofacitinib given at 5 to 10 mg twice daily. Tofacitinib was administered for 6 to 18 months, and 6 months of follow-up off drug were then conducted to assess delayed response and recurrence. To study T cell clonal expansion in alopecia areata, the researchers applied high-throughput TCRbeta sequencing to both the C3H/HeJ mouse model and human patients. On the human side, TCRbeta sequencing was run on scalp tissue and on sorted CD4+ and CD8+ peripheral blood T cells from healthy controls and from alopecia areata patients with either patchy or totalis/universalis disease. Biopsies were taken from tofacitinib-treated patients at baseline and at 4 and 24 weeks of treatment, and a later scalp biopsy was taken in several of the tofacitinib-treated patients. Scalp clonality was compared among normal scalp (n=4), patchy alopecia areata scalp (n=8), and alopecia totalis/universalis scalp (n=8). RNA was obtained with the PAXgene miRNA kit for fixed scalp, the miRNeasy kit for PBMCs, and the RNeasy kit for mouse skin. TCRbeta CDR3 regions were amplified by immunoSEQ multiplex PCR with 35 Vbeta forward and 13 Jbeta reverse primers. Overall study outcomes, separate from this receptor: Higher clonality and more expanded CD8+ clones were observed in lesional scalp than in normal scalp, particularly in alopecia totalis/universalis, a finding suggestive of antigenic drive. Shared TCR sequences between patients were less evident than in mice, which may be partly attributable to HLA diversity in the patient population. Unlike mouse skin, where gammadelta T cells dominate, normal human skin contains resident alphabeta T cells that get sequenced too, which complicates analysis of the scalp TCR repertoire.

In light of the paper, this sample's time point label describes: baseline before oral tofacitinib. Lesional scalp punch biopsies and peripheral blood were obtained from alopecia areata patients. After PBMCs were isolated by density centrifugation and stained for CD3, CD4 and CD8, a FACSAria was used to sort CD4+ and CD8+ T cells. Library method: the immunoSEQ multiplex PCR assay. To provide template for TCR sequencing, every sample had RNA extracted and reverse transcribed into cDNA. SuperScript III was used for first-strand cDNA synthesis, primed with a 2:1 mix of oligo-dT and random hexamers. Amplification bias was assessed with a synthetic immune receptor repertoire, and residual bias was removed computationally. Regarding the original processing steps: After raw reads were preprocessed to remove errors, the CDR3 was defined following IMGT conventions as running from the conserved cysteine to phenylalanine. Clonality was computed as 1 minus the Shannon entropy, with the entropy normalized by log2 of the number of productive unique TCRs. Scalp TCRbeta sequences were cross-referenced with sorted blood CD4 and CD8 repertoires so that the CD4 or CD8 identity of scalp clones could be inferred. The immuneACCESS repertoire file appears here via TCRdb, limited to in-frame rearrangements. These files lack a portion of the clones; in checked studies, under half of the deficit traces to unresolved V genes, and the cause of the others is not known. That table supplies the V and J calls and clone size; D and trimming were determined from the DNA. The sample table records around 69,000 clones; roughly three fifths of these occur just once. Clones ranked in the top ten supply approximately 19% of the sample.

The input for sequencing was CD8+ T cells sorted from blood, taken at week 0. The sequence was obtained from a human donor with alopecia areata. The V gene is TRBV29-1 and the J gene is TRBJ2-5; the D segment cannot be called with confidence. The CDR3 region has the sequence CSVLDPQETQYF. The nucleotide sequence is TGCAGCGTTCTCGACCCACAAGAGACCCAGTACTTC.